One sample yielded the 25 T cell receptor beta chains listed below, sequenced in a study of blood T cell repertoires in COVID-19. Sequencing used immunoSEQ multiplex PCR; TCRdb keeps in-frame clones, though not all of them. The sample has 200,000 to 250,000 clones; more than 65% are singletons. Sequenced: peripheral blood. Receptor source: a man aged 45-65 years with active or convalescent COVID-19.

The chain employs TRBV14 and TRBJ2-3; the match to TRBD2 covers 7 bases. Germline trimming cut 5 bases from V and 5 bases from J; bases unmatched to any gene: 7. Germline V gives CDR1 SGHDN, CDR2 FVKESK. The CDR3 extends over 14 amino acids. The CDR3 loop is CASSSGVWGDTQYF. The CDR3 bases are TGTGCCAGCAGCAGCGGGGTTTGGGGAGATACGCAGTATTTT.

The chain links TRBV28 to TRBJ1-2, with no clear D. The CDR3 has 16 residues. CDR1 is MDHEN, CDR2 SYDVKM, per germline. Trimming stripped 8 bases from V and 4 bases from J, with 23 bases between. CDR3 loop: CASCTLREESVYGYTF. As DNA, the CDR3 is TGTGCCAGCTGCACATTACGGGAGGAGTCAGTCTATGGCTACACCTTC.

The V gene is TRBV11-2, the J gene TRBJ2-7; D may be TRBD2 (5 bases). The germline V and J ends were trimmed by 7 bases and 0 bases, with 13 bases remaining between them. Germline CDR1 reads SGHAT; CDR2 reads FQNNGV. The CDR3 runs to 14 residues. For the CDR3, the DNA is TGTGCCAGCACCGGGATCGGTAGCTCCTACGAGCAGTACGTC. Protein sequence: CASTGIGSSYEQYV.

V is TRBV7-6 and J is TRBJ2-3; D is perhaps TRBD2 (5 bases). In germline, CDR1 is SGHVS, CDR2 FNYEAQ. V lost 2 bases, J lost 0 bases, and 9 bases lay in between. The CDR3 sequence is 15 residues long. This CDR3 is CASSLLGRSTDTQYF. The CDR3 coding sequence is TGTGCCAGCAGCTTATTGGGGAGAAGCACAGATACGCAGTATTTT. The full variable domain, rest sourced from reference TRBV7-6 and TRBJ2-3, is GAGVSQSPRYKVTKRGQDVALRCDPISGHVSLYWYRQALGQGPEFLTYFNYEAQQDKSGLPNDRFSAERPEGSISTLTIQRTEQRDSAMYRCASSLLGRSTDTQYFGPGTRLTVL.

The chain uses TRBV5-1 and TRBJ1-1, with TRBD1 as a possible D gene (5 bases). The CDR3 totals 15 residues. V lost 1 base, J lost 6 bases, and 16 bases lay in between. CDR1 and CDR2 from the germline V gene are SGHRS and YFSETQ. CDR3 residues: CASSLFLSGGAEAFF. Written as DNA, the CDR3 is TGCGCCAGCAGCTTGTTTTTGTCGGGGGGAGCTGAAGCTTTCTTT.

V gene TRBV6-5 combines with J gene TRBJ2-3; TRBD2 agrees at 7 bases. Losses at the gene ends were 0 bases for V and 3 bases for J; bases not matched to a gene: 3. The CDR3 loop spans 15 amino acids. CDR1 and CDR2 from the germline V gene are MNHEY and SVGAGI. The CDR3 bases are TGTGCCAGCAGTTACTCCCAGGGAGGGACAGATACGCAGTATTTT. Translation: CASSYSQGGTDTQYF.

The chain employs TRBV19 and TRBJ2-5, with 9 bases matching TRBD1. This CDR3 region has 16 residues. With V trimmed by 3 bases and J by 5 bases, 10 bases remained unmatched. Germline values: CDR1 LNHDA, CDR2 SQIVND (reference sequence). The CDR3 here is CASSILGTGRGETQYF. The CDR3 nucleotides read TGTGCCAGTAGTATCTTGGGGACAGGGAGGGGGGAGACCCAGTACTTC.

CDR3: CASSSGLAYEQYF. CDR3 nucleotide sequence: TGCGCCAGCAGCTCCGGACTAGCCTACGAGCAGTACTTC. The chain couples TRBV4-3 to TRBJ2-7; 7 bases line up with TRBD2. The CDR3 is 13 amino acids. Trimming cost V 5 bases and J 2 bases; bases outside gene matches: 3. Looked up from germline, CDR1 is LGHNA and CDR2 is YSLEER.

This rearrangement joins TRBV19 to TRBJ1-2, with 9 bases that match TRBD1. Trimming at V came to 3 bases and at J to 5 bases, leaving 10 bases not matched to a gene. Germline V gene lookup returns CDR1 LNHDA and CDR2 SQIVND (reference sequence). There are 16 residues in the CDR3. The chain's CDR3 is CASSIKGGQGSYGYTF. DNA for the CDR3: TGTGCCAGTAGTATTAAAGGAGGACAGGGGAGTTATGGCTACACCTTC.

This chain uses TRBV28 with TRBJ2-2, with 15 bases lining up with TRBD2. Trimming took 1 base from V and 4 from J; bases not matched to a gene: 7. Looked up from germline, CDR1 is MDHEN and CDR2 is SYDVKM. The CDR3 has 19 residues. The CDR3 spells CASSLSWTSGGESTGELFF. CDR3 in DNA: TGTGCCAGCAGTTTATCGTGGACTAGCGGGGGGGAAAGCACCGGGGAGCTGTTTTTT.

This rearrangement joins TRBV18 to TRBJ2-1; tentative D call: TRBD2 (6 bases). There are 13 residues in the CDR3. Germline CDR1 is KGHSH and CDR2 is LQKENI. V dropped 5 bases and J dropped 7 bases, with 12 bases sitting between them. Here the CDR3 reads CASSAGTLNEQFF. CDR3 sequence (DNA): TGTGCCAGCTCAGCCGGGACTTTGAATGAGCAGTTCTTC.

This chain links TRBV12-5 with TRBJ1-2; no clear D gene. Germline CDR1 and CDR2: LGHNT and FRNRAP. This CDR3 comprises 14 residues. Deletions cut 3 bases from V and 7 bases from J, with 15 bases between. CDR3 sequence reads: CASGFSPGAGGYTF. CDR3 in DNA: TGTGCTAGTGGTTTTTCCCCCGGCGCAGGTGGCTACACCTTC. The whole variable domain, filled in from reference TRBV12-5 and TRBJ1-2, reads DARVTQTPRHKVTEMGQEVTMRCQPILGHNTVFWYRQTMMQGLELLAYFRNRAPLDDSGMPKDRFSAEMPDATLATLKIQPSEPRDSAVYFCASGFSPGAGGYTFGSGTRLTVV.

This sequence joins TRBV7-2 and TRBJ2-1; 7 bases are shared with TRBD1. The CDR3 has 15 amino acids. V shed 5 bases, J shed 0 bases, and the junction held 4 bases outside the gene matches. Germline values: CDR1 SGHTA, CDR2 FQGNSA. The CDR3 region is CASSQGESSYNEQFF. The CDR3 DNA sequence: TGTGCCAGCAGCCAGGGGGAAAGCTCCTACAATGAGCAGTTCTTC.

The CDR3 region is CASSLRQGSDTEAFF. The CDR3 bases are TGTGCCAGTAGTCTGCGACAGGGAAGCGACACTGAAGCTTTCTTT. The chain uses TRBV19 and TRBJ1-1, with TRBD1 matching 7 bases. Trimming took 5 bases from V and 3 from J; bases not matched to a gene: 9. CDR1 LNHDA and CDR2 SQIVND come from the germline V gene (reference sequence). The length of the CDR3 is 15 residues.

The chain recombines TRBV29-1 with TRBJ1-4; tentative D call: TRBD1 (6 bases). Deletions cut 6 bases from V and 8 bases from J, with 13 bases between. This CDR3 is 12 amino acids long. From germline, CDR1 is SQVTM and CDR2 ANQGSEA. CDR3 sequence: CSVGRQGEKLFF. CDR3 DNA: TGCAGCGTAGGACGCCAGGGGGAAAAACTGTTTTTT. Looking up the rest from reference TRBV29-1 and TRBJ1-4 gives the full variable domain: SAVISQKPSRDICQRGTSLTIQCQVDSQVTMMFWYRQQPGQSLTLIATANQGSEATYESGFVIDKFPISRPNLTFSTLTVSNMSPEDSSIYLCSVGRQGEKLFFGSGTQLSVL.

The chain recombines TRBV4-3 with TRBJ2-3, with TRBD2 matching over 7 bases. The V segment lost 2 bases and the J segment 0 bases; nucleotides outside the gene matches: 5. In germline, CDR1 is LGHNA, CDR2 YSLEER. The CDR3 spans 16 residues. CDR3 bases: TGCGCCAGCAGCCAAACCCTAGCGGCTAGCACAGATACGCAGTATTTT. Amino acid sequence: CASSQTLAASTDTQYF.

The chain combines TRBV6-2 or TRBV6-3 with TRBJ1-1; the D gene is possibly TRBD1 (6 bases). The V end was cut by 5 bases, the J end by 7 bases, with 8 bases between. Looked up from germline, CDR1 is MNHEY and CDR2 is SVGEGT. This CDR3 contains 11 residues. CDR3 protein: CASSRGIEAFF. The DNA for the CDR3 is TGTGCCAGCAGTAGGGGGATTGAAGCTTTCTTT.

The chain recombines TRBV24-1 with TRBJ2-3, with a possible D match to TRBD2 (6 bases). There are 14 residues in the CDR3. Trimming took off 5 bases at V and 0 bases at J, with 8 bases between the two ends. CDR1 and CDR2 from the germline V gene are KGHDR and SFDVKD. The CDR3 loop reads CATSVRESTDTQYF. The DNA for the CDR3 is TGTGCCACCAGTGTCCGGGAGAGCACAGATACGCAGTATTTT.

This sequence joins TRBV6-2 or TRBV6-3 and TRBJ2-1; 12 positions match TRBD1. The V and J ends lost 4 bases and 0 bases, in that order; junction bases with no gene match: 13. Germline V gives CDR1 MNHEY, CDR2 SVGEGT. The CDR3 is 20 amino acids. The CDR3 sequence is CASSFPRGQGAWSSYNEQFF. For the CDR3, the DNA is TGTGCCAGCAGTTTCCCCAGGGGACAGGGGGCTTGGAGCTCCTACAATGAGCAGTTCTTC.

This chain joins TRBV29-1 and TRBJ2-1, with TRBD1 identical over 9 bases. The CDR3 has 14 residues. In germline, CDR1 is SQVTM, CDR2 ANQGSEA. V lost 6 bases and J lost 6; bases outside the gene matches: 9. The DNA of the CDR3 is TGCAGCGTCAGCCGGGACAGGGCATCCAATGAGCAGTTCTTC. Translation: CSVSRDRASNEQFF.

The chain combines TRBV28 with TRBJ1-4; D unresolved. The CDR3 is made up of 12 amino acids. V lost 5 bases to trimming and J lost 11 bases, with 12 bases between them. Per the germline V gene, CDR1 is MDHEN and CDR2 is SYDVKM. CDR3 sequence reads: CASSPRYLKLFF. The CDR3 nucleotides read TGTGCCAGCAGTCCTAGGTACCTTAAACTGTTTTTT.

CDR3 DNA sequence: TGCAGCGTTGAGGCGGGAGGGCGATTAAACGAGCAGTACGTC. Encoded protein: CSVEAGGRLNEQYV. The V gene is TRBV29-1, the J gene TRBJ2-7; 9 bases fit TRBD2. Germline assignment: CDR1 SQVTM and CDR2 ANQGSEA. With 3 bases clipped from V and 5 bases from J, the junction kept 8 bases outside the gene matches. The CDR3 length is 14 residues.

The chain combines TRBV7-2 with TRBJ1-1, with 10 nucleotides matching TRBD1. CDR1 and CDR2 from the germline V gene are SGHTA and FQGNSA. After removal of 2 bases from V and 11 bases from J, the junction contained 11 bases not matched to a gene. This CDR3 is built from 15 residues. The CDR3 DNA sequence: TGTGCCAGCAGCTTACCTGGACAGGGGGGCCCGGCGGCTTTCTTT. Translating it yields CASSLPGQGGPAAFF. Full variable domain (missing parts from reference TRBV7-2 and TRBJ1-1): GAGVSQSPSNKVTEKGKDVELRCDPISGHTALYWYRQSLGQGLEFLIYFQGNSAPDKSGLPSDRFSAERTGGSVSTLTIQRTQQEDSAVYLCASSLPGQGGPAAFFGQGTRLTVV.

CDR3 nucleotide sequence: TGTGCCAGCAGCCCTGACAGGGATCTAGGCTATGGCTACACCTTC. It codes for CASSPDRDLGYGYTF. The rearrangement links TRBV7-2 to TRBJ1-2; 7 bases are a match to TRBD1. This CDR3 has 15 residues. Germline V gene sequence: CDR1 SGHTA, CDR2 FQGNSA. V was pared by 5 bases and J by 4 bases, with 10 bases of the junction left unmatched.

This chain joins TRBV5-4 and TRBJ2-1, with TRBD1 identical over 11 bases. The germline V gene has CDR1 SGHNT and CDR2 YYREEE (reference sequence). V gave up 6 bases and J gave up 6 bases; unmatched junction bases: 8. The CDR3 has 15 amino acids. In nucleotides, the CDR3 is TGTGCCAGCACGACCGGGACAGGGGGTTTCAATGAGCAGTTCTTC. This sequence encodes CASTTGTGGFNEQFF.